This passage covers 5 T cell receptor beta chains from one sample sequenced in a study of T cell responses to AZD1222 COVID-19 vaccine (dated by TCRdb to the early 2020s). In light of the paper, this sample's time point label describes: baseline before first vaccination. The library came from the immunoSEQ multiplex PCR assay. The immuneACCESS repertoire file appears here via TCRdb, limited to in-frame rearrangements. These files lack a portion of the clones; in checked studies, under half of the deficit traces to unresolved V genes, and the cause of the others is not known. The sample contains tens of thousands of clones, roughly 80% of them found a single time. The leading ten clones occupy around a fifth of the sample. Sequences were derived from peripheral blood, sampled on day 0 of AZD1222 vaccination. Receptors originate from an adult in good health.

The chain combines TRBV30 with TRBJ1-6; unclear D gene. This CDR3 contains 11 residues. Deletions cut 5 bases from V and 6 bases from J, with 5 bases between. The germline gives CDR1 GTSNPN, CDR2 SVGIG (reference sequence). CDR3: CAWAANSPLHF. In nucleotides, the CDR3 is TGTGCCTGGGCCGCTAATTCACCCCTCCACTTT.

This rearrangement joins TRBV27 to TRBJ2-5; D is ambiguous. Looked up from germline, CDR1 is MNHEY and CDR2 is SMNVEV (reference sequence). The germline V and J ends were trimmed by 2 bases and 6 bases, with 13 bases remaining between them. CDR3 length: 14 amino acids. The CDR3 region has the DNA TGTGCCAGCAGTTTACAAGGGTCCCTTAAGACCCAGTACTTC. Protein product: CASSLQGSLKTQYF.

The chain joins TRBV7-9 to TRBJ2-3, with 9 nucleotides matching TRBD2. The CDR3 runs 15 residues. Germline lookup yields CDR1 SEHNR and CDR2 FQNEAQ (reference sequence). Unmatched junction bases numbered 7, after V lost 5 bases and J lost 4 bases. The CDR3 sequence: CASSTTSGPADTQYF. CDR3 in DNA: TGTGCCAGCAGCACCACTAGCGGGCCCGCAGATACGCAGTATTTT.

The chain links TRBV28 to TRBJ1-5; a possible D gene is TRBD1 (6 bases). The CDR3 has 17 amino acids. The V end lost 2 bases, the J end lost 1 base, and 15 bases lay between the germline ends. From germline, CDR1 is MDHEN and CDR2 SYDVKM. CDR3 bases: TGTGCCAGCAGTTTAGGCACGGGAAGGGGGAGCAATCAGCCCCAGCATTTT. It yields the protein CASSLGTGRGSNQPQHF.

In the case of this clone: Other DNA sequences in this specimen translate into the identical CDR3. This chain uses TRBV9 with TRBJ2-5, with 7 bases lining up with TRBD1. The ends lost 0 bases at V and 3 bases at J; junction bases unmatched: 5. The germline V gene encodes CDR1 SGDLS and CDR2 YYNGEE. The CDR3 has 15 amino acids. CDR3 bases: TGTGCCAGCAGCGTAGGGCAGGGGGTGGAAGAGACCCAGTACTTC. Translated: CASSVGQGVEETQYF.